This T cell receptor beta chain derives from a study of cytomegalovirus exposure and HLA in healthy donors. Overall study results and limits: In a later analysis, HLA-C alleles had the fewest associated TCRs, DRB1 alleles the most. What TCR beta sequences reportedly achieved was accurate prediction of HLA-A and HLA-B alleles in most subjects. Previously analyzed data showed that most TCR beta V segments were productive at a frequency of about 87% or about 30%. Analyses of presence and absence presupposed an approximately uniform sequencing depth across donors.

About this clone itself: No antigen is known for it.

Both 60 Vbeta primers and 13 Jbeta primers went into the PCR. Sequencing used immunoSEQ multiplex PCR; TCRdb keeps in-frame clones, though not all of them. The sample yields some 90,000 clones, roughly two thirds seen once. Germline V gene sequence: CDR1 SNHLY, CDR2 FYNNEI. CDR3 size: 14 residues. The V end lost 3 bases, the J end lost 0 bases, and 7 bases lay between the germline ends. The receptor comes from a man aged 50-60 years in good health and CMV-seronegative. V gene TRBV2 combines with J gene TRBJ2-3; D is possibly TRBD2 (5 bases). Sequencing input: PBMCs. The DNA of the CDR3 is TGTGCCAGCAGTGAGCTAGCTAGCACAGATACGCAGTATTTT. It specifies CASSELASTDTQYF.